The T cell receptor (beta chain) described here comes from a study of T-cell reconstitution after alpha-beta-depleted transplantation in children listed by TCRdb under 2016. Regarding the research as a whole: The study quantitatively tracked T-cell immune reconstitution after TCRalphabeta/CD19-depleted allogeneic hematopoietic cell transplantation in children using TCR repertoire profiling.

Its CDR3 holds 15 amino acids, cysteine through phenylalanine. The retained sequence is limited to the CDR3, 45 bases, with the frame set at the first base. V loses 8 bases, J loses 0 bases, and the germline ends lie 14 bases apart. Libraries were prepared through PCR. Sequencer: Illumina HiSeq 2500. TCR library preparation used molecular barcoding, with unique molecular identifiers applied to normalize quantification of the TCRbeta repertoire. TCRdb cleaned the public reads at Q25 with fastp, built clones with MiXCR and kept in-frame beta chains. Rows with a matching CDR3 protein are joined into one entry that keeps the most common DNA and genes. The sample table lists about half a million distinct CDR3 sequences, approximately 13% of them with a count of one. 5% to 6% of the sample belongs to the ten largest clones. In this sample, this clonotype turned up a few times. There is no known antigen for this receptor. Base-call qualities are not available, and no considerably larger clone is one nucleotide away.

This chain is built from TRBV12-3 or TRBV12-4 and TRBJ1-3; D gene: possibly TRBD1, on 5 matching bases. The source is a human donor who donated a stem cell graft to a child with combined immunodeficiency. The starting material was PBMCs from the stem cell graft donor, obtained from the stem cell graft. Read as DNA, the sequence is TGTGCCAGCGGTAGGGGACGCCTCTCTGGAAACACCATATATTTT. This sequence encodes CASGRGRLSGNTIYF.